The present TCR beta chain was sequenced within a study of CD8 T cells in Susac syndrome. Random hexamers were used to reverse transcribe roughly 0.5 to 1 ug of RNA. TCRdb re-derived calls from the immunoSEQ multiplex PCR reads in MiXCR, one entry per CDR3 protein. Of fewer than 250,000 distinct CDR3 sequences listed, roughly nine tenths are singletons. Germline values: CDR1 MDHEN, CDR2 SYDVKM. CDR3 size: 16 residues. After removal of 0 bases from V and 3 bases from J, the junction contained 2 bases not matched to a gene. This sequence originates from a human donor with multiple sclerosis. Source material: CD8+ T cells from PBMCs. The chain couples TRBV28 to TRBJ2-7, with 13 bases that match TRBD2. CDR3 DNA: TGTGCCAGCAGTTTATGGACTAGCGGGGGGATCTACGAGCAGTACTTC. Its translation is CASSLWTSGGIYEQYF.